This T cell receptor (beta chain) was captured in a study of identical twins. Findings and limits, study-wide: Weaker excess twin sharing was seen among beta out-of-frame sequences. Shared out-of-frame alpha sequences (those common to twins) showed excess low generation probability.

This CDR3 spans 17 amino acids. Germline CDR1 SNHLY, CDR2 FYNNEI. Trimming stripped 2 bases from V and 0 bases from J, with 15 bases between. This clonotype was seen a handful of times. The antigen remains unidentified. Addition of a universal primer site occurred through template switching, and cDNA carried unique molecular identifiers. TCRdb reanalysed the 5' RACE reads using MiXCR and keeps one entry per CDR3 protein. The sample lists around 1.7 million distinct CDR3 sequences, about 30% occurring once. The TCR sequence derives from a newborn girl in good health. The J gene is TRBJ2-3, the V gene TRBV2; a possible D gene is TRBD2 (5 bases). Sequencing input: cord blood. This chain's CDR3 is CASSERLASASTDTQYF. In DNA form, the CDR3 reads TGTGCCAGCAGTGAAAGGCTAGCCAGCGCTAGCACAGATACGCAGTATTTT.